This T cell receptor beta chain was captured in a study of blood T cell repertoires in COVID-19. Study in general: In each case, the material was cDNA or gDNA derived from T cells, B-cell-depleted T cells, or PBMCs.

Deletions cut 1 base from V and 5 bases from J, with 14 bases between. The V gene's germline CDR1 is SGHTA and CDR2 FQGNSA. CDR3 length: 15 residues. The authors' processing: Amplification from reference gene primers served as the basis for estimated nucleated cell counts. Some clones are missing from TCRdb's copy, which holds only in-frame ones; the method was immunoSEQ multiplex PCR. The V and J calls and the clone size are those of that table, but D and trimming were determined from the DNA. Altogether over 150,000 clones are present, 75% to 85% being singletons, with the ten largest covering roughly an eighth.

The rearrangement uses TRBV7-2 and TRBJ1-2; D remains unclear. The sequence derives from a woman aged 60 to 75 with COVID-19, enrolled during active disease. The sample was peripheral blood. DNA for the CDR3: TGTGCCAGCAGCTTAGGAGGTCCTGGGGAGTATGGCTACACCTTC. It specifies CASSLGGPGEYGYTF.